This TCR beta chain was documented in a study of blood T cell repertoires in COVID-19. For the study at large: Acute-phase and convalescent COVID-19 samples originated in the United States, Italy and Spain.

Sequenced by immunoSEQ multiplex PCR; TCRdb stores in-frame clones only, minus some. This table holds a few hundred thousand clones, about 87% found once. The V gene's germline CDR1 is SGHTA and CDR2 FQGNSA. The CDR3 covers 12 residues. V lost 4 bases and J lost 9, with 10 bases in between. The Seattle site enrolled patients during active infection and followed them longitudinally. The specimen was peripheral blood. The receptor was derived from a woman between 25 and 40 years old with COVID-19, enrolled during active disease. V usage is TRBV7-2 and J usage is TRBJ2-1, with D unclear. Here the CDR3 reads CASSSPELEQFF. The CDR3 region has the DNA TGTGCCAGCAGCTCCCCTGAGCTTGAGCAGTTCTTC.